This TCR beta chain appears in the sequencing data of a study of T-cell reconstitution after alpha-beta-depleted transplantation in children. This clonotype was seen ten or more times. As yet, its antigen is unknown. CDR3 size: 12 residues. Trimming removed 1 base at V and 6 bases at J, with 7 bases between. Germline V gene data show CDR1 as SEHNR and CDR2 as FQNEAQ (reference sequence). The authors prepared the TCRbeta library with unique molecular identifiers. TCRdb re-analysed the PCR reads in MiXCR, keeping a single row per CDR3 protein. Among roughly 420,000 distinct CDR3 sequences listed, roughly 16% were seen once. Notes on the study in general: By about two months after transplant, alpha-beta T cells reportedly arose from several hundred graft clones that had expanded. Some patients showed high day-60 TCRbeta diversity, which derived from surviving recipient T cells and thymic progenitors.

The material sequenced was PBMCs, mostly from graft donor cells, taken 360 days after TCRalphabeta/CD19-depleted stem cell transplant. V usage is TRBV7-9 and J usage is TRBJ2-7, with D unresolved. The receptor was isolated from a boy under three years old who had a stem cell transplant for Wiskott-Aldrich syndrome, so the T cells may come from the graft donor. The DNA of the CDR3 is TGTGCCAGCAGCTTAGTCCCCAGCGAGCAGTACTTC. Encoded protein: CASSLVPSEQYF.